This TCR beta chain comes out of a study of T cell responses to AZD1222 COVID-19 vaccine (dated by TCRdb to about 2021). Regarding the complete study: A total of just over 230 trial participants underwent TCR sequencing, of whom around 210 had received two doses of AZD1222 and roughly 26 had received two doses of the MenACWY control vaccine. Enrollment into the trials was organized by age into subgroups of 18-55, 56-69 and 70-plus years, and those subgroups contained approximately 150, 30 and 60 TCR-sequenced participants, respectively.

Explained via the paper, the time point label denotes: baseline before first vaccination. The meaning of the sample's treatment or condition label: meningococcal conjugate vaccine given as trial control. Vaccinee samples were obtained from the UK trials COV001 and COV002, which included a single-blind randomized controlled phase 2/3 trial of AZD1222 (ChAdOx1 nCoV-19) in healthy adults. For TCRbeta chain sequencing, PBMC samples from trial participants were taken at day 0 and at day 28 after the second dose. In regard to this clone: It lacks a known antigen. No base-level quality is on record; no much larger clone is a single base apart.

Reading the germline V gene (reference sequence) gives CDR1 LNHDA and CDR2 SQIVND. The CDR3 spans 17 residues, from the cysteine through the phenylalanine. Solely the CDR3 DNA is kept, with 51 bases framed from the first base. V lost 10 bases and J lost 0 bases; the stretch between them is 22 bases long. The CDR3 regions of human TCRbeta chains were subjected to immunosequencing. As for the authors' bioinformatics: Repertoire TCRs were checked for matches against a reference library of SARS-CoV-2-specific TCRs that had been generated using the MIRA antigen-specificity platform. Breadth was defined as the fraction of unique TCRs that were SARS-CoV-2-associated, and depth was defined as the fraction of total T cells that were SARS-CoV-2-associated. Using the MIRA data, every spike-specific TCR was mapped to the spike region that the TCR reacted to and assigned to either a CD4 or a CD8 class. Log10-transformed breadth and depth values were compared by one-way ANOVA with Sidak's multiple comparisons tests. TCRdb retrieved this table from immuneACCESS and kept in-frame rearrangements only. Not all clones are present; in checked studies, unresolved V genes account for under half, and no reason is known for the remainder. V and J calls plus clone size are reproduced from that table; the DNA served to infer D and trimming. Here the sample has roughly 80,000 clones; roughly 87% occur a single time. The ten largest clones take up approximately 5.4% of the sample.

What the research found in general, with its limitations: In the small 56-69-year group, the increase in depth fell short of significance, most likely because of low power. Conclusions about previously exposed vaccinees are limited because only six or seven AZD1222 recipients were SARS-CoV-2 seropositive at baseline. Reportedly, almost half of the unique spike-specific TCRs recognized epitopes lying outside the regions that are mutated in the B.1.351 and B.1.1.7 variants. No day 14 peak-response samples were available, so repertoires were characterized only after the peak T cell response. The vaccine-associated CD4 TCRs covered the entire spike protein, and the dominant responses fell in regions 160-218 and 743-854. After two AZD1222 doses, spike-specific TCR breadth and depth were significantly higher than at day 0 and than in MenACWY recipients. Participants were mostly white British, with more females than males. The authors suggested clonal diversity may have been underestimated.

The source is an adult in good health. The chain is encoded by TRBV19 joined to TRBJ1-3; TRBD1 is possibly the D segment (6 matching bases). The sequences come from peripheral blood, collected on day 0 of MenACWY control vaccination. The nucleotide sequence reads TGTGCCACCTCAGACAGGTCCGCTACCCACTCTGGAAACACCATATATTTT. Its product reads: CATSDRSATHSGNTIYF.